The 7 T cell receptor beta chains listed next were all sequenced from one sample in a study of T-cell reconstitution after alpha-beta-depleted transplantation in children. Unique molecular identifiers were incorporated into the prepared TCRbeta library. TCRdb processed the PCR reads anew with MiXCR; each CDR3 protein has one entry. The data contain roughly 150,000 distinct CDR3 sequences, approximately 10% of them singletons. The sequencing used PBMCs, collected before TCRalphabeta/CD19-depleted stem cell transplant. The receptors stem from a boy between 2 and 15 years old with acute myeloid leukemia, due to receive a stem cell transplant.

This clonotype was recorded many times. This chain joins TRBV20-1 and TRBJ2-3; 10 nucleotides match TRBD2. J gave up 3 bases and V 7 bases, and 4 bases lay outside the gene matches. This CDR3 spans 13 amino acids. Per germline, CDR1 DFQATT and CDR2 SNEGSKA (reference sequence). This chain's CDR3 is CSVAGGGTDTQYF. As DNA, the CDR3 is TGCAGTGTAGCGGGGGGAGGAACAGATACGCAGTATTTT.

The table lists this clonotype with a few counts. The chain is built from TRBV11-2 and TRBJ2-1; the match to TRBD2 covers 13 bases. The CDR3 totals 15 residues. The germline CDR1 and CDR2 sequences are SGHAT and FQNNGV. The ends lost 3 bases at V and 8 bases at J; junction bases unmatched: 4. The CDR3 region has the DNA TGTGCCAGCAGCTTCGGGACTAGCGGGACCGATGAGCAGTTCTTC. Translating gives CASSFGTSGTDEQFF. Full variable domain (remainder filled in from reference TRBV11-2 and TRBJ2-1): EAGVAQSPRYKIIEKRQSVAFWCNPISGHATLYWYQQILGQGPKLLIQFQNNGVVDDSQLPKDRFSAERLKGVDSTLKIQPAKLEDSAVYLCASSFGTSGTDEQFFGPGTRLTVL.

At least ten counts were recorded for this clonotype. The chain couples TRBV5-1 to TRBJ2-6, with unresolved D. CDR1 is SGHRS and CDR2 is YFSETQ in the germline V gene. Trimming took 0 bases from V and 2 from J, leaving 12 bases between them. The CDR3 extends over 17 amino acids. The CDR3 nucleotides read TGCGCCAGCAGCTTGGAATACTCCGGAGCTGGGGCCAACGTCCTGACTTTC. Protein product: CASSLEYSGAGANVLTF.

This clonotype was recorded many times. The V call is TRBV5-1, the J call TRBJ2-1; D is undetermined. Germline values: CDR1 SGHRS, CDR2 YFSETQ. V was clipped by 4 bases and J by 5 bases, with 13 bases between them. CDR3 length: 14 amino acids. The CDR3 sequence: CASSGLPNNNEQFF. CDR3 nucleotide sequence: TGCGCCAGCAGCGGGCTACCGAACAACAATGAGCAGTTCTTC.

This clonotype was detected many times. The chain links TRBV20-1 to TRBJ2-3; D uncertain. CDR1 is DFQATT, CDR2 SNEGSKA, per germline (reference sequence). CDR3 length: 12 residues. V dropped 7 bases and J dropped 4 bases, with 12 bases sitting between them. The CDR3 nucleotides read TGCAGTGTGTCCCAGATGCCAGATACGCAGTATTTT. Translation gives CSVSQMPDTQYF.

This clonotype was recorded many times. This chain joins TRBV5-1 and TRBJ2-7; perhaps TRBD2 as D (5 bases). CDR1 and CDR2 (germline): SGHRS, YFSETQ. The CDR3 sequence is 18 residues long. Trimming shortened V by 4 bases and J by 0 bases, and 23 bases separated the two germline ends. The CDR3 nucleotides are TGCGCCAGCAGCAATACATTTTTGGGAGCCAACCCCTCCTACGAGCAGTACTTC. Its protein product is CASSNTFLGANPSYEQYF.

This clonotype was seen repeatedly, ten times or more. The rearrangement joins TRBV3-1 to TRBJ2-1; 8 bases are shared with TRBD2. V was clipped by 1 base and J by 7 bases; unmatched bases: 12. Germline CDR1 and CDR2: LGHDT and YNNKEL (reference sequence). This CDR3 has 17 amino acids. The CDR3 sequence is CASSQVIGGGTGNEQFF. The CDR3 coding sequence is TGTGCCAGCAGCCAAGTGATTGGCGGGGGGACCGGGAATGAGCAGTTCTTC.